Below are 7 T cell receptor beta chains sequenced from a single sample in a study of cytomegalovirus exposure and HLA in healthy donors. The study ran its PCR with 60 Vbeta and 13 Jbeta primers. Libraries were prepared by immunoSEQ multiplex PCR; TCRdb keeps only in-frame clonotypes and omits some of them. The table lists about 190,000 clones, around 67% of them singletons. Specimen: PBMCs. The source of these receptors is a woman in her twenties or thirties in good health and CMV-seropositive.

The chain couples TRBV19 to TRBJ2-1, with 10 bases identical to TRBD2. Trimming removed 5 bases from V and 4 bases from J; junction bases left unmatched: 5. Germline loops: CDR1 LNHDA, CDR2 SQIVND (reference sequence). The CDR3 is 15 amino acids. The CDR3 nucleotides read TGTGCCAGTAGTGTCCTAGCGGGAGAGTACAATGAGCAGTTCTTC. Residues: CASSVLAGEYNEQFF. Based on the CDR3 plus reference TRBV19 and TRBJ2-1, the full variable domain is DGGITQSPKYLFRKEGQNVTLSCEQNLNHDAMYWYRQDPGQGLRLIYYSQIVNDFQKGDIAEGYSVSREKKESFPLTVTSAQKNPTAFYLCASSVLAGEYNEQFFGPGTRLTVL.

This clone came up a few times. The chain is built from TRBV2 and TRBJ1-5; tentative D call: TRBD1 (5 bases). The CDR3 runs to 17 residues. Germline V CDR1 and CDR2: SNHLY, FYNNEI. Trimming left V 0 bases short and J 2 bases short, with 14 bases between. DNA of the CDR3: TGTGCCAGCAGTGAAGCTCTATCAGGGTTGCGCAATCAGCCCCAGCATTTT. Translation: CASSEALSGLRNQPQHF.

As DNA, the CDR3 is TGTGCCAGCAGCTTAGTCCCCGCCCGGGACAGAAGTTTTAATGAAAAACTGTTTTTT. It specifies CASSLVPARDRSFNEKLFF. The V and J genes are TRBV7-9 and TRBJ1-4; TRBD1 matches at 7 bases. The CDR3 is 19 residues long. Germline-derived CDR1 and CDR2 are SEHNR and FQNEAQ (reference sequence). Trimming at V came to 1 base and at J to 4 bases, leaving 15 bases not matched to a gene.

The gene calls are TRBV10-3 and TRBJ2-7, with 7 bases fitting TRBD2. The V segment lost 8 bases and the J segment 5 bases; nucleotides outside the gene matches: 12. This CDR3 has 14 amino acids. CDR1 is ENHRY and CDR2 is SYGVKD in the germline V gene. Here the CDR3 reads CAILGRLAEDEQYF. The CDR3 DNA reads TGTGCCATCCTGGGCAGACTAGCCGAAGACGAGCAGTACTTC.

This rearrangement joins TRBV4-1 to TRBJ2-7; D ambiguous. This CDR3 has 13 amino acids. With 3 bases removed from V and 2 bases from J, the gap between germline ends came to 8 bases. Germline V CDR1 and CDR2: MGHRA, YSYEKL. For the CDR3, the DNA is TGCGCCAGCAGCCACCCGAGAGCCTACGAGCAGTACTTC. Translated, it gives CASSHPRAYEQYF.

This clone was counted a few times. The rearrangement links TRBV5-5 to TRBJ2-5; D unresolved. The DNA end is more similar to TRBJ2-7, so the J call may be wrong. The CDR3 is made up of 14 amino acids. The germline CDR1 and CDR2 sequences are SGHKS and YYEKEE (reference sequence). The CDR3 DNA reads as TGTGCCAGCAGCTTGGGAGGTGTCGGCTACGAGCAGTACTTC. It specifies CASSLGGVGYEQYF.

The chain couples TRBV10-1 to TRBJ1-2, with D hard to call. The CDR3 contains 13 residues. V dropped 2 bases and J dropped 2 bases, with 6 bases sitting between them. Germline CDR1 and CDR2: WNHNN and SYGVQD (reference sequence). The CDR3 region has the DNA TGCGCCAGCAGTGAGAGAGGGAACTATGGCTACACCTTC. Residues: CASSERGNYGYTF.